The T cell receptor (beta chain) described here comes from a study of blood T cell repertoires in COVID-19. As for the study in general: Sites across the United States, Italy and Spain contributed samples from acute and convalescent COVID-19.

Repertoires were generated with immunoSEQ multiplex PCR, while TCRdb's copy carries only in-frame clones and drops some. This table has 90,000 to 120,000 clones, 91% appearing once. CDR3 length: 15 amino acids. CDR1 is MNHEY and CDR2 is SVGAGI in the germline V gene. V was cut by 8 bases and J by 2 bases, with 16 bases left in between. The sequence was collected from a human donor in a cohort sampled during active COVID-19. The specimen was peripheral blood. This rearrangement joins TRBV6-5 to TRBJ1-3, with D perhaps matching TRBD1 (5 bases). CDR3 amino acids: CASDLDRSPGNTIYF. The CDR3 region has the DNA TGTGCCAGCGACCTTGACAGAAGCCCTGGAAACACCATATATTTT.